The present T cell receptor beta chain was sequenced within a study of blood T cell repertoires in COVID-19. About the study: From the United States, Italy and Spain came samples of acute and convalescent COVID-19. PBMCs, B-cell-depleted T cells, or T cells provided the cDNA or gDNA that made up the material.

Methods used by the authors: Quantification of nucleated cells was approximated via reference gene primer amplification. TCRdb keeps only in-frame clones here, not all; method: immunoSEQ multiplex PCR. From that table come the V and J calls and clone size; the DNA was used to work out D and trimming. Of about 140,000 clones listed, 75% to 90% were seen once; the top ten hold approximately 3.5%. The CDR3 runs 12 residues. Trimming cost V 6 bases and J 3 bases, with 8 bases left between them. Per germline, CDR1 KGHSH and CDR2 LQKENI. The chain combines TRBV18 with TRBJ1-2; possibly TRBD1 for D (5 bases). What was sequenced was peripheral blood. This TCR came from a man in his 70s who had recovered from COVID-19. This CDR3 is CASSEGDYGYTF. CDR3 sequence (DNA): TGTGCCAGCTCTGAAGGGGACTATGGCTACACCTTC.